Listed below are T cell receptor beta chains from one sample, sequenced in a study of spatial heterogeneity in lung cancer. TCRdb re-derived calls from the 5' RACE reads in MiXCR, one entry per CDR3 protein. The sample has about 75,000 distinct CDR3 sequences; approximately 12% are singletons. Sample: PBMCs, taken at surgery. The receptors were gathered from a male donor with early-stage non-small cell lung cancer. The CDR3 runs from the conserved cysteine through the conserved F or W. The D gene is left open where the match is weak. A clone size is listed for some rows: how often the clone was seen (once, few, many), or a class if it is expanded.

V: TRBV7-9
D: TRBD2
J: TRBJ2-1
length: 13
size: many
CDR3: CASSPSGNNEQFF
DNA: TGTGCCAGCAGCCCTAGCGGGAACAATGAGCAGTTCTTC

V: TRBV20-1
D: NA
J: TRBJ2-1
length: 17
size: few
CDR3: CSARDPLGGSSYNEQFF
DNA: TGCAGTGCTAGAGACCCCCTGGGCGGAAGCTCCTACAATGAGCAGTTCTTC

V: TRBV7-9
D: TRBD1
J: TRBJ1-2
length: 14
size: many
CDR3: CASSLGDRAYGYTF
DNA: TGTGCCAGCAGCTTAGGAGACAGGGCCTATGGCTACACCTTC

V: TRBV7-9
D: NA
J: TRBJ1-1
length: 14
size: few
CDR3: CASSSLTASTEAFF
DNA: TGTGCCAGCAGCTCCTTAACAGCCTCGACTGAAGCTTTCTTT

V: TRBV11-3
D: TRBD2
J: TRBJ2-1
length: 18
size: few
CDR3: CASSFTGLAGAFHNEQFF
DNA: TGTGCCAGCAGCTTCACTGGACTAGCGGGAGCATTTCACAATGAGCAGTTCTTC

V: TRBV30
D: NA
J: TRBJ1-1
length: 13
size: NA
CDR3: CAWSVRRETEAFF
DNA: TGTGCCTGGAGTGTACGGAGGGAAACTGAAGCTTTCTTT

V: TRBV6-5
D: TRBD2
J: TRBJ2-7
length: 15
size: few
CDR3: CASSSQEAGPHEQYF
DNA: TGTGCCAGCAGTTCCCAGGAAGCGGGGCCCCACGAGCAGTACTTC

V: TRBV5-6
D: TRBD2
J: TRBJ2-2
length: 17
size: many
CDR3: CASSLAGLAGWTGELFF
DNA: TGTGCCAGCAGCTTGGCCGGGCTAGCGGGATGGACCGGGGAGCTGTTTTTT

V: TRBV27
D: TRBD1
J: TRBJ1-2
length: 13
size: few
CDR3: CASSFSGGVGYTF
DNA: TGTGCCAGCAGTTTTTCAGGGGGCGTTGGCTACACCTTC

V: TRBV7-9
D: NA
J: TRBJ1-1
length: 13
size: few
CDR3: CASSLMEGYEAFF
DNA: TGTGCCAGCAGCTTAATGGAGGGTTATGAAGCTTTCTTT

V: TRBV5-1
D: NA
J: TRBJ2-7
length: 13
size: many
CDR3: CASSFTLSYEQYF
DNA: TGCGCCAGCAGCTTCACCCTTAGCTACGAGCAGTACTTC

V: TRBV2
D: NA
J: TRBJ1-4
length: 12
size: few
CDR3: CASSLGEEKLFF
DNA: TGTGCCAGCAGTTTAGGGGAGGAAAAACTGTTTTTT

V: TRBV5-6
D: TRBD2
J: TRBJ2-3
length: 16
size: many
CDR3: CASSSALAGVEGTQYF
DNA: TGTGCCAGCAGCAGCGCCCTAGCGGGAGTAGAGGGTACGCAGTATTTT

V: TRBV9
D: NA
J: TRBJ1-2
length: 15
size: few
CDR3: CASSVAPSDIYGYTF
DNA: TGTGCCAGCAGCGTAGCCCCCTCTGACATCTATGGCTACACCTTC

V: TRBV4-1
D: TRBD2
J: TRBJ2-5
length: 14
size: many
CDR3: CASSQGLNQETQYF
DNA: TGCGCCAGCAGCCAGGGACTAAATCAAGAGACCCAGTACTTC

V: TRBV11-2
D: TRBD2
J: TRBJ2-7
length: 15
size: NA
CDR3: CASSPMGLAGDEQYF
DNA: TGTGCCAGCAGCCCGATGGGACTAGCGGGAGACGAGCAGTACTTC

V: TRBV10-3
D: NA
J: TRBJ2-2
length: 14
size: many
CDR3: CAISSDPDTGELFF
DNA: TGTGCCATCAGTTCGGACCCGGACACCGGGGAGCTGTTTTTT

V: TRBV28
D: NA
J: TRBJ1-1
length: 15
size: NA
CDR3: CASSPRLLRNTEAFF
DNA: TGTGCCAGCAGCCCCAGACTCCTGAGGAACACTGAAGCTTTCTTT

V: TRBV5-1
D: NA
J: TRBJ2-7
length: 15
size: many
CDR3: CASSLAGGISYEQYF
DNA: TGCGCCAGCAGCTTGGCGGGTGGGATTTCCTACGAGCAGTACTTC

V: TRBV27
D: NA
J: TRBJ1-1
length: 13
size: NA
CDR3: CASSKRGNTEAFF
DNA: TGTGCCAGCAGTAAAAGGGGGAACACTGAAGCTTTCTTT

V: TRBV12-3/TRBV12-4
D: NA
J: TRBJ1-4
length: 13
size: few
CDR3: CASSFLDVEKLFF
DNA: TGTGCCAGCAGTTTTTTGGACGTTGAAAAACTGTTTTTT

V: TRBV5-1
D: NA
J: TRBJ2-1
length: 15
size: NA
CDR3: CASSSRPDSYNEQFF
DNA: TGCGCCAGCAGCTCCCGACCAGACTCCTACAATGAGCAGTTCTTC

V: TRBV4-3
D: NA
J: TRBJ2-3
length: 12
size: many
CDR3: CASSQTPDTQYF
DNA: TGCGCCAGCAGCCAAACTCCGGATACGCAGTATTTT

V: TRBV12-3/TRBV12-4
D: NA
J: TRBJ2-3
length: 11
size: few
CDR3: CASRGTDTQYF
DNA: TGTGCCAGCAGGGGCACAGATACGCAGTATTTT

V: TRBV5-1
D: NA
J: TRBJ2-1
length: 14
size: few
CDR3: CASSLMGKYNEQFF
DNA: TGCGCCAGCAGCTTGATGGGAAAGTACAATGAGCAGTTCTTC

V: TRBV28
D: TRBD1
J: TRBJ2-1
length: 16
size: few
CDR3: CASSSPGTGSENEQFF
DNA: TGTGCCAGCAGTTCTCCCGGGACAGGGTCCGAGAATGAGCAGTTCTTC

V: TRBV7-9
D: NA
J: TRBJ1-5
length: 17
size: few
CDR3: CASSLAGDWYSNQPQHF
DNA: TGTGCCAGCAGCTTAGCGGGTGACTGGTATAGCAATCAGCCCCAGCATTTT

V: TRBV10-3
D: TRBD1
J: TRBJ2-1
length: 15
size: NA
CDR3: CAISPGQGPGNEQFF
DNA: TGTGCCATCAGTCCGGGACAGGGACCAGGCAATGAGCAGTTCTTC

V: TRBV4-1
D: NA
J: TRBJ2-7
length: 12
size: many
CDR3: CASSQSGSEQYF
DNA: TGCGCCAGCAGCCAATCAGGGTCCGAGCAGTACTTC

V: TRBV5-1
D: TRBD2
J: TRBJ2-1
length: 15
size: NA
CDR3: CASSLLASGRNEQFF
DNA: TGCGCCAGCAGCTTGTTGGCTAGCGGGAGGAATGAGCAGTTCTTC